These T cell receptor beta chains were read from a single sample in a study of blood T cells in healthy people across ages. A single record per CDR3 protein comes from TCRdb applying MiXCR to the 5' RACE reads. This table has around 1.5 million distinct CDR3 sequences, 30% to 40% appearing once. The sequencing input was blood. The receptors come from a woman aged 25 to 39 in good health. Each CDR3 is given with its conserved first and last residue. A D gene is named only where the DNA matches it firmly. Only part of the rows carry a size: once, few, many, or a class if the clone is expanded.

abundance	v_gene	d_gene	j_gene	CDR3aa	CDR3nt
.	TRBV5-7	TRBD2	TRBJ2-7	CASSLWREGHYEQYF	TGTGCCAGCAGCTTGTGGCGGGAGGGCCACTACGAGCAGTACTTC
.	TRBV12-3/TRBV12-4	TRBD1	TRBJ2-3	CASREQGTQGTDTQYF	TGTGCCAGCAGGGAACAGGGGACGCAGGGCACAGATACGCAGTATTTT
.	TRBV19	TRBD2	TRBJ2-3	CASSEREATDTQYF	TGTGCCAGTAGTGAGCGGGAGGCTACAGATACGCAGTATTTT
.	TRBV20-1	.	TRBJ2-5	CSAIQGQETQYF	TGCAGTGCAATCCAGGGACAAGAGACCCAGTACTTC
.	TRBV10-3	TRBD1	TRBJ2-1	CAISELTGVKNEQFF	TGTGCCATCAGTGAGTTAACAGGGGTAAAAAATGAGCAGTTCTTC
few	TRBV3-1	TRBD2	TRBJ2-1	CASSQSPSGGNQFF	TGTGCCAGCAGCCAAAGTCCTAGCGGGGGGAATCAGTTCTTC
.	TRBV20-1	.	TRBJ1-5	CSARDSGQPQHF	TGCAGTGCTAGAGATTCGGGGCAGCCCCAGCATTTT
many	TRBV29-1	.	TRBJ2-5	CSVERQQETQYF	TGCAGCGTTGAACGACAGCAAGAGACCCAGTACTTC
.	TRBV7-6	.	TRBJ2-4	CASSTRTGRVEQYF	TGTGCCAGCAGCACCAGGACAGGGAGGGTTGAGCAGTACTTC
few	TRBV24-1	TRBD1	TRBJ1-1	CATSVQGGTEAFF	TGTGCCACCAGTGTACAGGGGGGCACTGAAGCTTTCTTT